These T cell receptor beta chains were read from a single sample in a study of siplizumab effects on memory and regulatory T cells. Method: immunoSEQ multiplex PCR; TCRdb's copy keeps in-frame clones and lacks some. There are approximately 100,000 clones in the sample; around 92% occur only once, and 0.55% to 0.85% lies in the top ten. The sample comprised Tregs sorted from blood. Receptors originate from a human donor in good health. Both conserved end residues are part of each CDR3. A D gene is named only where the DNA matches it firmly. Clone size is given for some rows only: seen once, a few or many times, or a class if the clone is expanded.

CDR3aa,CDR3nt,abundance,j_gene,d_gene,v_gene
CASSLHRGPEAFF,TGTGCCAGTAGTCTACACAGGGGTCCTGAAGCTTTCTTT,NA,TRBJ1-1,TRBD1,TRBV19
CAWTPGLAGVPEQFF,TGTGCCTGGACTCCGGGACTAGCGGGTGTACCCGAGCAGTTCTTC,NA,TRBJ2-1,TRBD2,TRBV30
CATQRTSGRAFSQDTQYF,TGTGCCACCCAAAGGACTAGCGGGAGGGCCTTCTCTCAAGATACGCAGTATTTT,NA,TRBJ2-3,TRBD2,TRBV27
CASSPLQDWIQHLEF,TGTGCCAGCAGCCCACTCCAGGACTGGATTCAGCATCTCGAATTC,NA,TRBJ2-7,NA,TRBV6-6
CASSEALGTRSIDEQFF,TGTGCCAGCAGTGAAGCCCTCGGGACCCGTAGTATCGATGAGCAGTTCTTC,NA,TRBJ2-1,NA,TRBV2
CASSYLGTSGSDTQYF,TGTGCCAGCAGTTACCTGGGGACTAGCGGATCAGATACGCAGTATTTT,NA,TRBJ2-3,TRBD2,TRBV6-5
CAWGKDTDTQYF,TGTGCCTGGGGTAAGGACACAGATACGCAGTATTTT,NA,TRBJ2-3,NA,TRBV30
CASSSGTGYGETQYF,TGTGCCAGCAGTTCCGGGACAGGATATGGAGAGACCCAGTACTTC,NA,TRBJ2-5,TRBD1,TRBV6-1
CSVGRTGVMNTEAFF,TGCAGCGTTGGGAGGACAGGAGTAATGAACACTGAAGCTTTCTTT,NA,TRBJ1-1,TRBD1,TRBV29-1
CASRSEGISYNEQFF,TGTGCCAGCAGATCGGAAGGGATTTCCTACAATGAGCAGTTCTTC,NA,TRBJ2-1,NA,TRBV5-6
CASSLGTVTGELFF,TGCGCCAGCAGCTTGGGGACAGTCACCGGGGAGCTGTTTTTT,NA,TRBJ2-2,NA,TRBV5-1
CASSPPGFTDTQYF,TGTGCCAGCAGCCCCCCGGGATTCACAGATACGCAGTATTTT,NA,TRBJ2-3,NA,TRBV7-3
CASSTAPYNEQFF,TGTGCCAGCAGTACAGCCCCATACAATGAGCAGTTCTTC,NA,TRBJ2-1,NA,TRBV6-4
CASSLELAGGILETQYF,TGTGCCAGCAGCTTAGAATTAGCGGGAGGAATTTTAGAGACCCAGTACTTC,once,TRBJ2-5,TRBD2,TRBV7-8
CASSMGLAGAYEQYF,TGTGCCAGCAGCATGGGACTAGCGGGAGCCTACGAGCAGTACTTC,NA,TRBJ2-7,TRBD2,TRBV2
CASSLSTDTQYF,TGCGCCAGCAGCTTAAGCACAGATACGCAGTATTTT,NA,TRBJ2-3,NA,TRBV5-1
CSVPTHTGELFF,TGCAGCGTCCCGACACACACCGGGGAGCTGTTTTTT,NA,TRBJ2-2,NA,TRBV29-1
CASSFFVAGLRDTQYF,TGTGCCAGCAGTTTTTTCGTCGCCGGCCTAAGAGATACGCAGTATTTT,NA,TRBJ2-3,NA,TRBV27
CAWSVGRGLRSPLHF,TGTGCCTGGAGTGTTGGAAGAGGGCTACGCTCACCCCTCCACTTT,NA,TRBJ1-6,NA,TRBV30
CASSWTSLMYEQYF,TGCGCCAGCAGCTGGACTAGCTTGATGTACGAGCAGTACTTC,NA,TRBJ2-7,TRBD2,TRBV5-1
CASSLGGQGEAQYF,TGTGCCAGCAGCTTAGGGGGACAGGGTGAAGCCCAGTACTTC,NA,TRBJ2-5,TRBD1,TRBV11-1
CASSLVGGGYTEAFF,TGCGCCAGCAGCTTGGTGGGAGGGGGCTACACTGAAGCTTTCTTT,NA,TRBJ1-1,TRBD1,TRBV5-1
CASRDRGSFYNEQFF,TGTGCCAGTAGGGACAGGGGTAGTTTTTACAATGAGCAGTTCTTC,NA,TRBJ2-1,TRBD1,TRBV19
CASSLDRGGGYTF,TGCGCCAGCAGCTTGGACAGGGGCGGGGGCTACACCTTC,NA,TRBJ1-2,TRBD1,TRBV5-1
CASITLDRAFYYEQYF,TGCGCCAGCATCACGCTTGACAGGGCCTTCTACTACGAGCAGTACTTC,NA,TRBJ2-7,TRBD1,TRBV5-1
CASSRGYSYEQYF,TGTGCCAGCTCACGGGGTTACTCCTACGAGCAGTACTTC,NA,TRBJ2-7,NA,TRBV6-5
CASSKCGQGWDTQYF,TGTGCCAGCAGCAAATGCGGACAGGGTTGGGATACGCAGTATTTT,NA,TRBJ2-3,NA,TRBV21-1
CASSLDMRAGETQYF,TGTGCCAGCAGTTTAGATATGAGGGCGGGGGAGACCCAGTACTTC,NA,TRBJ2-5,NA,TRBV28
CASSLGQLNYEQYF,TGCGCCAGCAGCTTGGGACAGCTTAACTACGAGCAGTACTTC,NA,TRBJ2-7,NA,TRBV5-1
CASSPIGTRRRNF,TGTGCCAGCAGTCCAATCGGGACTCGGCGACGAAACTTC,once,TRBJ2-5,NA,TRBV2
CASSIGRGSQPQHF,TGTGCCAGTAGTATTGGGCGGGGGAGTCAGCCCCAGCATTTT,NA,TRBJ1-5,NA,TRBV19
CASSSGQGWYF,TGTGCCAGCAGTTCCGGACAGGGCTGGTACTTC,NA,TRBJ2-7,TRBD1,TRBV6-6
CASSLSDTEAFF,TGCGCCAGCAGCTTGTCGGACACTGAAGCTTTCTTT,NA,TRBJ1-1,NA,TRBV5-1
CASSEFRPGTRNYGYTF,TGTGCCAGCAGTGAATTTCGACCCGGGACACGAAACTATGGCTACACCTTC,once,TRBJ1-2,NA,TRBV25-1
CATSPGQGWNEQYF,TGTGCCACCAGTCCCGGACAGGGTTGGAACGAGCAGTACTTC,NA,TRBJ2-7,TRBD1,TRBV15
CAISGGGPSGSTDTQYF,TGTGCCATCAGTGGAGGGGGGCCTAGCGGGAGCACAGATACGCAGTATTTT,NA,TRBJ2-3,TRBD2,TRBV10-3
CASSRGTGGQETQYF,TGTGCCAGCTCACGTGGGACAGGGGGTCAAGAGACCCAGTACTTC,NA,TRBJ2-5,TRBD1,TRBV18
CASSPGRRNYDYEQYF,TGTGCCAGCTCACCCGGGAGACGGAACTATGATTACGAGCAGTACTTC,once,TRBJ2-7,NA,TRBV18
CASSREGHNEQFF,TGTGCCAGCAGTCGGGAGGGACACAATGAGCAGTTCTTC,NA,TRBJ2-1,TRBD2,TRBV2
CASSYSAGLPAGEQYF,TGTGCCAGCAGTTACTCGGCGGGACTCCCCGCGGGCGAGCAGTACTTC,NA,TRBJ2-7,NA,TRBV6-6
CASSGTPGGELFF,TGTGCCAGCAGCGGGACCCCTGGCGGGGAGCTGTTTTTT,once,TRBJ2-2,NA,TRBV9
CASSWEINYGYTF,TGTGCCAGCAGCTGGGAAATTAACTATGGCTACACCTTC,once,TRBJ1-2,NA,TRBV5-5
CASSSHIKGVVGYTF,TGTGCCAGCAGTTCCCATATAAAAGGGGTAGTTGGCTACACCTTC,NA,TRBJ1-2,NA,TRBV27
CASSVGQGARKTQYF,TGTGCCAGCAGCGTTGGACAGGGGGCGAGGAAGACCCAGTACTTC,NA,TRBJ2-5,TRBD1,TRBV9
CASSELEGFYEQYF,TGTGCCAGCAGTGAATTGGAGGGTTTCTACGAGCAGTACTTC,NA,TRBJ2-7,NA,TRBV6-1
CASSIAGGLTDTQYF,TGTGCCAGCAGTATAGCGGGAGGCCTCACAGATACGCAGTATTTT,once,TRBJ2-3,TRBD2,TRBV7-8
CASSLTDTQYF,TGTGCCAGTAGCCTCACAGATACGCAGTATTTT,NA,TRBJ2-3,NA,TRBV19
CASSSSGRADTQYF,TGTGCCAGCAGCTCTAGCGGGAGGGCAGATACGCAGTATTTT,NA,TRBJ2-3,TRBD2,TRBV28
CASSLMGLMPPDTQYF,TGTGCCAGCAGCTTAATGGGACTTATGCCACCGGATACGCAGTATTTT,few,TRBJ2-3,NA,TRBV7-3
CASSLATSGNTGELFF,TGCGCCAGCAGCTTGGCGACTAGCGGAAACACCGGGGAGCTGTTTTTT,NA,TRBJ2-2,TRBD2,TRBV5-1
CASSPHMGQPQHF,TGTGCCAGCAGCCCCCATATGGGACAGCCCCAGCATTTT,NA,TRBJ1-5,NA,TRBV11-2
CAISKVVEGNEQFF,TGTGCCATCAGCAAAGTAGTCGAAGGCAATGAGCAGTTCTTC,NA,TRBJ2-1,NA,TRBV10-3